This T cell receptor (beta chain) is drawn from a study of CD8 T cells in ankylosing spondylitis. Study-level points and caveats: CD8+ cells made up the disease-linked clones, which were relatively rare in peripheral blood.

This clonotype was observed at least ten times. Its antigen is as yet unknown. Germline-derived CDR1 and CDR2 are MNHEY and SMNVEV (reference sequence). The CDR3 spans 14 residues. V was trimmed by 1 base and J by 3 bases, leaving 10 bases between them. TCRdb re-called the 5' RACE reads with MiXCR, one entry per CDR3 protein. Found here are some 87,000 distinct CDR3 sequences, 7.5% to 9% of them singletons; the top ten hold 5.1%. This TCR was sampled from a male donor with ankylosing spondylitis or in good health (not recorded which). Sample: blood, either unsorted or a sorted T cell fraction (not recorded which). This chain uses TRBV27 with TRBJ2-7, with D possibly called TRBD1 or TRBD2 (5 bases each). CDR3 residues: CASSLWGFGYEQYF. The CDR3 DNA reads TGTGCCAGCAGTTTATGGGGGTTTGGCTACGAGCAGTACTTC.